These 12 T cell receptor beta chains originate from one sample sequenced in a study of OX40 agonist ivuxolimab in advanced cancers. Clones were sequenced by immunoSEQ multiplex PCR, and TCRdb holds only the in-frame ones, with some missing. The table has 30,000 to 40,000 clones, roughly 90% seen once. Material: CD4+ or CD8+ T cells sorted from blood, obtained in a trial of the OX40 agonist ivuxolimab. These receptors were taken from an adult with an advanced solid tumor such as melanoma, head and neck, liver or kidney cancer.

This clone was found once. The rearrangement uses TRBV6-1 and TRBJ2-1; possible D gene TRBD2, 5 bases. The CDR3 is 15 amino acids. Trimming cost V 6 bases and J 0 bases, with 12 bases left between them. Germline CDR1 reads MNHNS; CDR2 reads SASEGT. CDR3 nucleotides: TGTGCCAGCAGAGAGCGGTTGAGCTCCTACAATGAGCAGTTCTTC. Residues: CASRERLSSYNEQFF.

The rearrangement joins TRBV7-2 to TRBJ1-1, with D possibly matching TRBD1 (5 bases). The V end lost 3 bases, the J end lost 5 bases, and 16 bases lay between the germline ends. The CDR3 sequence is 15 residues long. Germline-derived CDR1 and CDR2 are SGHTA and FQGNSA. As DNA, the CDR3 is TGTGCCAGCAGCTTCGGGGCCCTGGGGGGAACTGAAGCTTTCTTT. It is translated as CASSFGALGGTEAFF.

J is TRBJ2-2 and V is TRBV4-1; tentative D call: TRBD2 (5 bases). V lost 1 base to trimming and J lost 4 bases, with 7 bases between them. The CDR3 extends over 14 amino acids. Per the germline V gene, CDR1 is MGHRA and CDR2 is YSYEKL. CDR3: CASSQGLRTGELFF. CDR3 in DNA: TGCGCCAGCAGCCAAGGACTACGCACCGGGGAGCTGTTTTTT.

The chain carries TRBV11-2 and TRBJ2-7; a possible D gene is TRBD1 (6 bases). Germline CDR1 is SGHAT and CDR2 is FQNNGV. The germline V and J ends were trimmed by 2 bases and 1 base, with 12 bases remaining between them. The CDR3 runs to 15 residues. Here the CDR3 DNA reads TGTGCCAGCAGCTTAATACGGGACACTTCCTACGAGCAGTACTTC. Protein sequence: CASSLIRDTSYEQYF.

This clone appeared a single time. Written as DNA, the CDR3 is TGCGCCAGCAGCCAACCGGGAACTAGCGGGAGTAATGAGCAGTTCTTC. This translates into CASSQPGTSGSNEQFF. V is TRBV4-3 and J is TRBJ2-1; TRBD2 matches 11 bases. The CDR3 runs to 16 residues. V gave up 2 bases and J gave up 7 bases; unmatched junction bases: 7. The germline gives CDR1 LGHNA, CDR2 YSLEER.

DNA for the CDR3: TGTGCCAGCAGTCCTAGCGGGAGGTCTTACAATGAGCAGTTCTTC. Encoded protein: CASSPSGRSYNEQFF. The rearrangement links TRBV6-5 to TRBJ2-1, with 11 bases identical to TRBD2. The J segment lost 4 bases and the V segment lost 5 bases, leaving 4 bases of the junction unmatched. The CDR3 is 15 residues long. The germline CDR1 and CDR2 sequences are MNHEY and SVGAGI.

The chain employs TRBV29-1 and TRBJ1-1, with a tentative D call TRBD1 (5 bases). Germline V gives CDR1 SQVTM, CDR2 ANQGSEA. The CDR3 has 12 residues. Trimming left V 5 bases short and J 0 bases short, with 7 bases between. The CDR3 protein is CSVNRMNTEAFF. The CDR3, as DNA: TGCAGCGTTAACAGGATGAACACTGAAGCTTTCTTT.

The chain carries TRBV7-6 and TRBJ2-1; tentative D call: TRBD2 (5 bases). This CDR3 has 15 amino acids. Looked up from germline, CDR1 is SGHVS and CDR2 is FNYEAQ. Trimming left V 5 bases short and J 7 bases short, with 18 bases between. The CDR3 nucleotides read TGTGCCAGCAGCCGCATTGATCCCCCGGGGAATGAGCAGTTCTTC. Its translation: CASSRIDPPGNEQFF.

The gene calls are TRBV6-1 and TRBJ2-7, with TRBD2 as a possible D gene (6 bases). CDR3 length: 12 residues. V was clipped by 5 bases and J by 2 bases, with 7 bases between them. Germline V gene data show CDR1 as MNHNS and CDR2 as SASEGT. CDR3: CASSRTTYEQYF. The DNA of the CDR3 is TGTGCCAGCAGTAGGACTACCTACGAGCAGTACTTC.

CDR3 residues: CASSRRPGTGGITFF. As DNA, the CDR3 is TGTGCCAGCAGCCGACGGCCGGGGACAGGGGGTATCACTTTCTTT. The chain combines TRBV5-6 with TRBJ1-1; 11 bases are a match to TRBD1. There are 15 residues in the CDR3. Germline values: CDR1 SGHDT, CDR2 YYEEEE. V lost 4 bases to trimming and J lost 12 bases; unmatched junction nucleotides: 14.

The chain recombines TRBV19 with TRBJ2-1, with 10 bases aligning to TRBD2. Germline CDR1 and CDR2: LNHDA and SQIVND (reference sequence). The junction had 16 bases not matched to a gene; V was cut back by 5 bases and J by 0 bases. The CDR3 runs 20 residues. The DNA of the CDR3 is TGTGCCAGTAGTTTTTCCCCACTAGCGGGACTCCAGCTCTCCTACAATGAGCAGTTCTTC. It yields the protein CASSFSPLAGLQLSYNEQFF.

This rearrangement joins TRBV7-6 to TRBJ2-3; TRBD1 is a possible D gene (6 bases). CDR3 size: 15 residues. Trimming removed 1 base at V and 8 bases at J, with 16 bases between. Germline V gene sequence: CDR1 SGHVS, CDR2 FNYEAQ. The CDR3 loop reads CASSLESAGAGTQYF. The CDR3 region has the DNA TGTGCCAGCAGCTTAGAGAGTGCAGGGGCCGGTACGCAGTATTTT.